One and the same sample provided the 27 T cell receptor beta chains below, sequenced in a study of cytomegalovirus exposure and HLA in healthy donors. Amplification used 60 Vbeta primers and 13 Jbeta primers. Only in-frame clones appear in the TCRdb table, and some are missing; sequencing was by immunoSEQ multiplex PCR. The data hold approximately 110,000 clones, with around 60% observed a single time. The sequencing sample was made of PBMCs. The receptors here all came from a man aged 25 to 40 in good health and CMV-seropositive.

This clone showed up just a few times. J is TRBJ2-7 and V is TRBV15; 9 bases map to TRBD2. V lost 6 bases to trimming and J lost 3 bases; unmatched junction nucleotides: 3. The germline V gene has CDR1 LNHNV and CDR2 YYDKDF (reference sequence). CDR3 length equals 13 residues. This chain's CDR3 is CATRLAGVYEQYF. The CDR3 DNA follows: TGTGCCACCAGATTAGCGGGGGTCTACGAGCAGTACTTC.

This clone has a handful of counts. The chain employs TRBV5-1 and TRBJ2-1, with D perhaps TRBD1 (5 bases). V lost 4 bases and J lost 9, with 11 bases in between. This CDR3 contains 12 residues. Germline V lookup: CDR1 SGHRS, CDR2 YFSETQ. CDR3 nucleotides: TGCGCCAGCAGCGAACAGGCCGGTGAGCAGTTCTTC. Translated, it gives CASSEQAGEQFF. Variable domain in full (rest from reference TRBV5-1 and TRBJ2-1): KAGVTQTPRYLIKTRGQQVTLSCSPISGHRSVSWYQQTPGQGLQFLFEYFSETQRNKGNFPGRFSGRQFSNSRSEMNVSTLELGDSALYLCASSEQAGEQFFGPGTRLTVL.

This chain connects TRBV5-1 to TRBJ2-1; a possible D gene is TRBD2 (6 bases). There are 15 residues in the CDR3. Germline assignment: CDR1 SGHRS and CDR2 YFSETQ. The V end was cut by 0 bases, the J end by 2 bases, with 9 bases between. CDR3 coding DNA: TGCGCCAGCAGCTTGGCGGGGGTACCCTACAATGAGCAGTTCTTC. Translated, it gives CASSLAGVPYNEQFF. Drawing the rest from reference TRBV5-1 and TRBJ2-1, the complete variable domain is KAGVTQTPRYLIKTRGQQVTLSCSPISGHRSVSWYQQTPGQGLQFLFEYFSETQRNKGNFPGRFSGRQFSNSRSEMNVSTLELGDSALYLCASSLAGVPYNEQFFGPGTRLTVL.

The chain uses TRBV7-8 and TRBJ2-2; 8 bases match TRBD1. J was trimmed by 6 bases and V by 0 bases; bases with no gene match: 21. From germline, CDR1 is SGHVS and CDR2 FQNEAQ. The CDR3 contains 21 residues. CDR3 sequence: CASSLALRDRSPTGPAGELFF. The CDR3 coding sequence is TGTGCCAGCAGCTTAGCCCTCCGGGACAGGTCCCCAACGGGTCCGGCCGGGGAGCTGTTTTTT.

This sequence joins TRBV6-6 and TRBJ1-1; no clear D gene. CDR1 MNHNY and CDR2 SVGAGI come from the germline V gene (reference sequence). Between the trimmed V and J ends, which lost 0 bases and 4 bases, there was a span of 9 bases. This CDR3 has 14 amino acids. The CDR3 here is CASSYSDRGTEAFF. DNA of the CDR3: TGTGCCAGCAGTTACTCCGACCGGGGCACTGAAGCTTTCTTT.

The chain couples TRBV5-1 to TRBJ2-1, with TRBD1 identical over 8 bases. V gave up 0 bases and J gave up 7 bases; unmatched junction bases: 3. Germline V gene lookup returns CDR1 SGHRS and CDR2 YFSETQ. This CDR3 comprises 14 residues. CDR3 amino acids: CASSLVQGANEQFF. The CDR3 DNA reads TGCGCCAGCAGCTTGGTTCAGGGGGCAAATGAGCAGTTCTTC.

This clone was found a few times. The chain combines TRBV5-4 with TRBJ2-3; the D gene is possibly TRBD1 (6 bases). The CDR3 is made up of 13 amino acids. CDR1 is SGHNT, CDR2 YYREEE, per germline (reference sequence). Deletions cut 3 bases from V and 12 bases from J, with 17 bases between. CDR3 in amino acids: CASSWVPRDTQYF. The CDR3 DNA is TGTGCCAGCAGCTGGGTACCTCGGGACACCCAGTATTTT. The full variable domain, completed using reference TRBV5-4 and TRBJ2-3, is ETGVTQSPTHLIKTRGQQVTLRCSSQSGHNTVSWYQQALGQGPQFIFQYYREEENGRGNFPPRFSGLQFPNYSSELNVNALELDDSALYLCASSWVPRDTQYFGPGTRLTVL.

J is TRBJ2-3 and V is TRBV6-1; 9 positions agree with TRBD2. Germline V lookup: CDR1 MNHNS, CDR2 SASEGT. The V gene end was trimmed by 3 bases and the J gene end by 3 bases; junction bases not matched to a gene: 1. The CDR3 extends over 14 amino acids. DNA for the CDR3: TGTGCCAGCAGTGAGGGACTAGCTACAGATACGCAGTATTTT. Amino acid sequence: CASSEGLATDTQYF.

The chain combines TRBV14 with TRBJ2-3; D might be TRBD2 (5 bases). The germline V gene has CDR1 SGHDN and CDR2 FVKESK. The CDR3 runs to 13 residues. V gave up 3 bases and J gave up 4 bases, with 8 bases separating them. CDR3 protein: CASSQNGADTQYF. As DNA, the CDR3 is TGTGCCAGCAGCCAGAACGGGGCAGATACGCAGTATTTT.

Only one count was recorded for this clone. The J gene is TRBJ2-2, the V gene TRBV10-3; 8 nucleotides line up with TRBD2. This CDR3 has 16 amino acids. Germline-derived CDR1 and CDR2 are ENHRY and SYGVKD. The J segment lost 0 bases and the V segment lost 7 bases, leaving 7 bases of the junction unmatched. This chain's CDR3 is CAIIASGGTNTGELFF. CDR3 DNA: TGTGCCATCATAGCCAGCGGGGGAACGAACACCGGGGAGCTGTTTTTT.

The gene calls are TRBV4-1 and TRBJ2-4; tentatively, D is TRBD2 (5 bases). Deletions cut 0 bases from V and 3 bases from J, with 18 bases between. Germline CDR1 is MGHRA and CDR2 is YSYEKL. CDR3 size: 18 residues. CDR3 DNA: TGCGCCAGCAGCCAAGATCGGTCGGGGTTTGGTTACAAAAACATTCAGTACTTC. Protein: CASSQDRSGFGYKNIQYF.

This clone turned up a few times. This sequence joins TRBV6-1 and TRBJ2-7; 11 nucleotides agree with TRBD1. The CDR3 spans 14 residues. V shed 6 bases and J 6 bases; nucleotides not matched to a gene: 7. Per germline, CDR1 MNHNS and CDR2 SASEGT. The CDR3, as DNA: TGTGCCAGCAGGCGGGGACAGGGGGGTCTCGAGCAGTACTTC. Translation: CASRRGQGGLEQYF.

This clone was seen a handful of times. The chain has TRBV5-4 and TRBJ2-5; 8 nucleotides agree with TRBD1. The trim removed 3 bases at V and 2 bases at J, leaving 6 bases unmatched. The germline gives CDR1 SGHNT, CDR2 YYREEE (reference sequence). CDR3 size: 15 residues. The CDR3 protein is CASSSRDRGQETQYF. The CDR3 nucleotides are TGTGCCAGCAGCTCGAGAGACAGGGGTCAAGAGACCCAGTACTTC.

The table lists this clone with a few counts. The chain recombines TRBV27 with TRBJ1-6; D is undetermined. V gave up 0 bases and J gave up 7 bases, with 16 bases separating them. The CDR3 consists of 17 residues. Germline values: CDR1 MNHEY, CDR2 SMNVEV (reference sequence). The CDR3 region is CASSLSPEVYHNSPLHF. CDR3 bases: TGTGCCAGCAGTTTATCCCCCGAAGTCTATCACAATTCACCCCTCCACTTT.

The CDR3 bases are TGCGCCAGCAGCTTGGGCGGGAGTTTGGACACTGAAGCTTTCTTT. The encoded protein is CASSLGGSLDTEAFF. The genes are TRBV5-1 and TRBJ1-1, with D hard to call. The CDR3 sequence is 15 residues long. Germline V lookup: CDR1 SGHRS, CDR2 YFSETQ. V lost 0 bases and J 3 bases, leaving 12 bases between the germline ends.

This sequence joins TRBV2 and TRBJ2-5; 7 nucleotides line up with TRBD2. The CDR3 totals 15 residues. The V gene's germline CDR1 is SNHLY and CDR2 FYNNEI. The V and J ends lost 4 bases and 1 base, in that order; junction bases with no gene match: 6. DNA for the CDR3: TGTGCCAGCAGTGGATTTTCTAGCGGCCAAGAGACCCAGTACTTC. It codes for CASSGFSSGQETQYF.

The rearrangement uses TRBV5-1 and TRBJ2-1; TRBD2 matches at 8 bases. The germline gives CDR1 SGHRS, CDR2 YFSETQ. Trimming cost V 7 bases and J 6 bases; bases outside gene matches: 12. This CDR3 comprises 15 residues. CDR3 sequence (DNA): TGCGCCAGCTTCCTACTCGGCGGGGGGACCAATGAGCAGTTCTTC. Protein: CASFLLGGGTNEQFF. Using reference TRBV5-1 and TRBJ2-1 for the parts outside the CDR3, the full variable domain is KAGVTQTPRYLIKTRGQQVTLSCSPISGHRSVSWYQQTPGQGLQFLFEYFSETQRNKGNFPGRFSGRQFSNSRSEMNVSTLELGDSALYLCASFLLGGGTNEQFFGPGTRLTVL.

This clone was seen only a few times. This rearrangement joins TRBV9 to TRBJ2-7, with 7 bases matching TRBD1. Germline CDR1 is SGDLS and CDR2 is YYNGEE. The CDR3 runs to 12 residues. After removal of 3 bases from V and 6 bases from J, the junction contained 3 bases not matched to a gene. The CDR3 DNA sequence: TGTGCCAGCAGCGCAGGGGGTGCCGAGCAGTACTTC. Translated, it gives CASSAGGAEQYF.

This chain links TRBV27 with TRBJ1-4, with a possible D match to TRBD1 (6 bases). CDR1 MNHEY and CDR2 SMNVEV come from the germline V gene (reference sequence). The CDR3 consists of 13 residues. V was trimmed by 4 bases and J by 8 bases, leaving 11 bases between them. The CDR3 is CASSSGGLEKLFF. Here the CDR3 DNA reads TGTGCCAGCAGTTCCGGGGGGCTCGAAAAACTGTTTTTT.

This clone was observed once. The chain is built from TRBV10-1 and TRBJ2-7; 7 bases agree with TRBD1. Losses at the gene ends were 3 bases for V and 9 bases for J; bases not matched to a gene: 14. The CDR3 has 15 residues. The germline CDR1 and CDR2 sequences are WNHNN and SYGVQD (reference sequence). This chain's CDR3 is CASSENRGELSPQYF. CDR3 DNA sequence: TGCGCCAGCAGTGAAAACAGGGGAGAGTTAAGCCCGCAGTACTTC.

This sequence joins TRBV15 and TRBJ2-7; 9 bases match TRBD1. The V gene's germline CDR1 is LNHNV and CDR2 YYDKDF (reference sequence). The length of the CDR3 is 18 residues. The V and J ends lost 0 bases and 5 bases, in that order; junction bases with no gene match: 14. DNA of the CDR3: TGTGCCACCAGCAGAGATCGGGGGACAGGGCATAATCAGGACGAGCAGTACTTC. Residues: CATSRDRGTGHNQDEQYF.

This sequence joins TRBV13 and TRBJ2-3; D perhaps matches TRBD1 (6 bases). This CDR3 has 14 residues. Germline CDR1 and CDR2: PRHDT and FYEKMQ (reference sequence). V gave up 5 bases and J gave up 5 bases, with 14 bases separating them. The CDR3 DNA is TGTGCCAGCAGCCCCGAGGGGGTTGGAGATACGCAGTATTTT. Amino acids: CASSPEGVGDTQYF.

This clone was recorded a few times. This chain joins TRBV7-9 and TRBJ2-2; TRBD1 agrees at 7 bases. Germline V lookup: CDR1 SEHNR, CDR2 FQNEAQ (reference sequence). The CDR3 has 15 residues. Trimming at V came to 5 bases and at J to 4 bases, leaving 7 bases not matched to a gene. In DNA form, the CDR3 reads TGTGCCAGCAGCGACAACAGGGGTGGCACCGGGGAGCTGTTTTTT. Its protein product is CASSDNRGGTGELFF.

V gene TRBV9 combines with J gene TRBJ2-5; no clear D gene. With the DNA end fitting TRBJ2-7 better, the J assignment may be wrong. The CDR3 loop spans 14 amino acids. Germline CDR1 SGDLS, CDR2 YYNGEE. The CDR3 DNA reads TGTGCCAGCAGCGTAGGGCCCGTAAACTACGAGCAGTACTTC. Translating gives CASSVGPVNYEQYF.

The chain carries TRBV1 and TRBJ1-2; the D call TRBD1 from the table was never checked on the DNA. TRBV1 is annotated as a pseudogene. The CDR3 consists of 15 residues. CDR3 in amino acids: CTSSQGPGHNYGYTF. The CDR3 DNA reads TGCACCAGCAGCCAAGGGCCAGGGCATAACTATGGCTACACCTTC.

This sequence joins TRBV7-8 and TRBJ1-2; 10 nucleotides align to TRBD1. The CDR3 loop spans 16 amino acids. The germline gives CDR1 SGHVS, CDR2 FQNEAQ. The V and J ends lost 2 bases and 6 bases, in that order; junction bases with no gene match: 9. The DNA of the CDR3 is TGTGCCAGCAGCTTAACAAGGGACAGGGGAAAGGATGGCTACACCTTC. This translates into CASSLTRDRGKDGYTF.

The V gene is TRBV11-2, the J gene TRBJ1-1; unclear D gene. Germline CDR1 and CDR2: SGHAT and FQNNGV. V lost 4 bases to trimming and J lost 5 bases, with 14 bases between them. This CDR3 spans 14 amino acids. CDR3 amino acids: CASSSLSTGTEAFF. The CDR3 DNA reads as TGTGCCAGCAGCTCATTATCGACGGGAACTGAAGCTTTCTTT.